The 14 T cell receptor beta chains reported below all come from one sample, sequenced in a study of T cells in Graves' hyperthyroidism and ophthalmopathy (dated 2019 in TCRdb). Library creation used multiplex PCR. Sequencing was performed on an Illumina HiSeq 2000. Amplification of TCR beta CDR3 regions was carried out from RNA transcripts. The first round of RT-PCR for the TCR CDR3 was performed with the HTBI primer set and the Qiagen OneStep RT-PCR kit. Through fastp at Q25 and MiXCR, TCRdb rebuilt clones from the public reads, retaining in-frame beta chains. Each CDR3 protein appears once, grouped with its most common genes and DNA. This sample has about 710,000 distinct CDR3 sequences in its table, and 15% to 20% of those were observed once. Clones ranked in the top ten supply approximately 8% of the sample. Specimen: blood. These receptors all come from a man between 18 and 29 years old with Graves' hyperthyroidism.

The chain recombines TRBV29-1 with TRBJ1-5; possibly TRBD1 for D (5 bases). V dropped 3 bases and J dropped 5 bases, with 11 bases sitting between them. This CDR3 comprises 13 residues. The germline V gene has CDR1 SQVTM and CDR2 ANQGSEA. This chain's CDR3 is CSVDLGGDQPQHF. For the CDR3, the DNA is TGCAGCGTTGATTTGGGAGGGGATCAGCCCCAGCATTTT.

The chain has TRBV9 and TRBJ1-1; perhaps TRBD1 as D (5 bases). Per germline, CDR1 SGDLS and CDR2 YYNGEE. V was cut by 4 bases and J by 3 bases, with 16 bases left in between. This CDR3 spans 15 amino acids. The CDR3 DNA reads TGTGCCAGCAGCTTAACAGGAGGGCGGTACACTGAAGCTTTCTTT. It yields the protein CASSLTGGRYTEAFF.

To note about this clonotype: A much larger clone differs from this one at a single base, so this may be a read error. The CDR3 DNA follows: TGTGCCAGCATTGAGGACGTAAGCTCCTACAATGAGCAGTACTTC. It translates to CASIEDVSSYNEQYF. The genes are TRBV28 and TRBJ2-1; D is unresolved. The end of the DNA aligns better with TRBJ2-7, so the J call may be wrong. CDR1 is MDHEN, CDR2 SYDVKM, per germline. The CDR3 length is 15 residues.

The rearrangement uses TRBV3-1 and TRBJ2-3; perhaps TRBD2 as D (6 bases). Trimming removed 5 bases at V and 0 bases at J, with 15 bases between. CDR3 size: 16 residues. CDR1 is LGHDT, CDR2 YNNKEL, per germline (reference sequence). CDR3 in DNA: TGTGCCAGCAGCGGTAAGACTAGTCCTAGCACAGATACGCAGTATTTT. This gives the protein CASSGKTSPSTDTQYF.

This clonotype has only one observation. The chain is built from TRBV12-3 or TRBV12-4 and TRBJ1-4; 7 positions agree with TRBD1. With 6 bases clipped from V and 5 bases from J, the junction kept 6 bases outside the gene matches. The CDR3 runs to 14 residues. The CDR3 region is CASSPTGVNEKLFF. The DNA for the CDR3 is TGTGCCAGCAGCCCTACAGGGGTGAATGAAAAACTGTTTTTT.

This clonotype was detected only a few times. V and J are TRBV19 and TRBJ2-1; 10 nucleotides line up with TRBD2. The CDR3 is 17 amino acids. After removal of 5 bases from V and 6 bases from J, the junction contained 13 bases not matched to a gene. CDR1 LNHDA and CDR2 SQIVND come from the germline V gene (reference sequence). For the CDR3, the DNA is TGTGCCAGTAGTTCTTCTCTACTAGCGGGGACTGGCAATGAGCAGTTCTTC. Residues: CASSSSLLAGTGNEQFF.

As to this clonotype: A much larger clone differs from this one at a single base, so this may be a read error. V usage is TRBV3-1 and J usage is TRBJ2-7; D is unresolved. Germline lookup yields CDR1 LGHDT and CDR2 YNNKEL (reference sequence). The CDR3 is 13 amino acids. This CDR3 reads CASSFRWAYGQYF. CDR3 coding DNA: TGTGCCAGCAGCTTTCGTTGGGCCTACGGGCAGTACTTC.

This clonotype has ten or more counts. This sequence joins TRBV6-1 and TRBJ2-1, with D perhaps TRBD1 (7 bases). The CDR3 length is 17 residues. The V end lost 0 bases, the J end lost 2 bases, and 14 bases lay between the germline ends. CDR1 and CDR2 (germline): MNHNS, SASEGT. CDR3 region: CASSEAAGGTAYNEQFF. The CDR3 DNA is TGTGCCAGCAGTGAAGCCGCTGGGGGGACAGCCTACAATGAGCAGTTCTTC.

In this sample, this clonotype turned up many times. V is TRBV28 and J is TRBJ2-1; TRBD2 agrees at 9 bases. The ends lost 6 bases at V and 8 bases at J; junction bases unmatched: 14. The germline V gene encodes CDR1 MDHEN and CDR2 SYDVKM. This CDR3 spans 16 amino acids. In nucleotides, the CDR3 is TGTGCCAGCAGCCTGGGGGTAGCGGGGGTGGGGGATGAGCAGTTCTTC. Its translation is CASSLGVAGVGDEQFF.

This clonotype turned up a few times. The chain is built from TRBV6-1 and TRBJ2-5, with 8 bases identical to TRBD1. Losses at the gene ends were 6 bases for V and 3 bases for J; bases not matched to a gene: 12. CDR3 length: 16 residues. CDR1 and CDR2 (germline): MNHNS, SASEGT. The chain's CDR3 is CASRNALRTGKETQYF. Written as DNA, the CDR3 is TGTGCCAGCAGAAACGCCCTAAGGACAGGGAAAGAGACCCAGTACTTC.

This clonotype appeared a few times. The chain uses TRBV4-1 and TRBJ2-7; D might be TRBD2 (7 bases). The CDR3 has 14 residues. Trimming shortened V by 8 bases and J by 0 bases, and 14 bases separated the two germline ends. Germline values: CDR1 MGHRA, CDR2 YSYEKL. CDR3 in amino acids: CASQGLADSYEQYF. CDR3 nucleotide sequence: TGCGCCAGCCAGGGGCTAGCGGACTCCTACGAGCAGTACTTC.

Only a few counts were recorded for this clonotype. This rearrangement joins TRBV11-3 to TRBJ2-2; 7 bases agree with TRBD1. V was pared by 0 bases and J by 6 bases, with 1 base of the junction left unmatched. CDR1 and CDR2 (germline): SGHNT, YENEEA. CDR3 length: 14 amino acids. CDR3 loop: CASSLDTGAGELFF. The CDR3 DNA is TGTGCCAGCAGCTTAGACACAGGGGCCGGGGAGCTGTTTTTT.

The CDR3 DNA follows: TGTGCCAGCCGGGGGGGGGACTCACCCCTCCACTTT. This sequence encodes CASRGGDSPLHF. The chain has TRBV27 and TRBJ1-6; D might be TRBD1 (5 bases). Germline V gene sequence: CDR1 MNHEY, CDR2 SMNVEV (reference sequence). CDR3 length equals 12 residues. V shed 8 bases and J shed 10 bases, with 12 bases lying between them.

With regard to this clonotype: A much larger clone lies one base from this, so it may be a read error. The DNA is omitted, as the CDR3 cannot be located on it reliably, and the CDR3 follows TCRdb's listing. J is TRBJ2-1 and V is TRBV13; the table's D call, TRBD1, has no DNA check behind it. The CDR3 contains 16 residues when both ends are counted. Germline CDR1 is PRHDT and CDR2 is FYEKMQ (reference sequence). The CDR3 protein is CASSLVGQGARNEQSF.